The clone carrying this T cell receptor (beta chain) was detected ten times or more. Antigen unknown. The trim removed 6 bases at V and 3 bases at J, leaving 8 bases unmatched. This CDR3 has 14 residues. The data were obtained in a study of T cells after yellow fever vaccination. Findings and limits, study-wide: In post-booster samples, most primary-vaccination clones reappeared (about 95% CD4, about 91% CD8). Abundant clonotypes from the bulk population could have been carried over as contaminants into FACS-sorted repertoires.

From the 5' RACE reads, TCRdb called clonotypes with MiXCR, one entry per CDR3 protein. The table includes 150,000 to 200,000 distinct CDR3 sequences, 6% to 7.5% detected once. This sequence was found in a man between 18 and 35 years old who received the YFV17D yellow fever vaccine. The rearrangement links TRBV12-3 or TRBV12-4 to TRBJ2-7; TRBD1 matches at 7 bases. Sequencing was performed on CD4+ T cells sorted from PBMCs, taken 5 to 6 days after the first yellow fever vaccination. Written as DNA, the CDR3 is TGTGCCAGCAGCTCCAACCGGGACAGCTACGAGCAGTACTTC. Translated: CASSSNRDSYEQYF.